The 4 T cell receptor beta chains below all came from one sample that was sequenced in a study of early T cells in non-severe SARS-CoV-2 infection. TCRdb ran MiXCR on the 5' RACE reads and lists one entry per CDR3 protein. This table has fewer than 40,000 distinct CDR3 sequences, around 4.1% appearing once. The sequenced sample was whole blood. Receptor source: an adult who was a healthcare worker with PCR-confirmed SARS-CoV-2 infection or an uninfected control (not recorded which).

This clonotype was observed at least ten times. The chain is built from TRBV28 and TRBJ1-5; 8 bases are shared with TRBD1. Germline CDR1 and CDR2: MDHEN and SYDVKM. The CDR3 covers 14 residues. The V and J ends lost 4 bases and 1 base, in that order; junction bases with no gene match: 0. CDR3 loop: CASSWDRSNQPQHF. In nucleotides, the CDR3 is TGTGCCAGCAGTTGGGACAGGAGCAATCAGCCCCAGCATTTT. The full variable domain, in which reference TRBV28 and TRBJ1-5 provide the parts outside the CDR3, is DVKVTQSSRYLVKRTGEKVFLECVQDMDHENMFWYRQDPGLGLRLIYFSYDVKMKEKGDIPEGYSVSREKKERFSLILESASTNQTSMYLCASSWDRSNQPQHFGDGTRLSIL.

This clonotype occurred many times. The chain has TRBV6-1 and TRBJ2-1; weak D call: TRBD2 (5 bases). Deletions cut 6 bases from V and 9 bases from J, with 15 bases between. Germline loops: CDR1 MNHNS, CDR2 SASEGT. The CDR3 sequence is 13 residues long. CDR3 DNA sequence: TGTGCCAGCAGCATGAGCCTAGCCAGTGAGCAGTTCTTC. It codes for CASSMSLASEQFF.

This clonotype was seen at least ten times. V is TRBV27 and J is TRBJ2-7; 7 nucleotides align to TRBD1. The CDR3 runs to 15 residues. Unmatched junction bases numbered 13, after V lost 7 bases and J lost 4 bases. CDR1 is MNHEY, CDR2 SMNVEV, per germline (reference sequence). In DNA, the CDR3 is TGTGCCAGCAAACTACAGGGGTCGTCTCTATACGAGCAGTACTTC. This gives the protein CASKLQGSSLYEQYF.

This clonotype was seen many times. The chain couples TRBV14 to TRBJ2-7; no definite D call. The ends were cut back, 1 base at V and 5 bases at J, with 18 bases in the middle. CDR1 and CDR2 from the germline V gene are SGHDN and FVKESK. This CDR3 contains 16 residues. This CDR3 reads CASSQVGFAGIDEQYF. The DNA for the CDR3 is TGTGCCAGCAGCCAAGTGGGCTTCGCAGGAATCGACGAGCAGTACTTC. The whole variable domain, remainder taken from reference TRBV14 and TRBJ2-7, is EAGVTQFPSHSVIEKGQTVTLRCDPISGHDNLYWYRRVMGKEIKFLLHFVKESKQDESGMPNNRFLAERTGGTYSTLKVQPAELEDSGVYFCASSQVGFAGIDEQYFGPGTRLTVT.